Listed here is a single T cell receptor (beta chain). The antigen is not known. Unique molecular identifiers were in the cDNA, with template-switch universal primer binding. TCRdb independently ran MiXCR on the 5' RACE reads; one entry per CDR3 protein. The table has about 530,000 distinct CDR3 sequences, 20% to 25% seen once. Per the germline V gene, CDR1 is SGHRS and CDR2 is YFSETQ. Trimming took 5 bases from V and 3 from J, leaving 12 bases between them. The CDR3 spans 14 residues. Healthy Caucasians made up all donors. The data derive from a study of identical twins. Study observations and caveats: With abundant cord blood beta clonotypes, insertions were fewer; memory repertoires showed no such pattern.

These records were also assigned to another study, of yellow fever vaccine responses in identical twins.

V usage is TRBV5-1 and J usage is TRBJ2-4, with D perhaps matching TRBD1 (5 bases). The sequence was collected from a woman aged 18-29 years in good health. Sequencing was performed on CD4+ T cells sorted from blood. The CDR3 loop reads CASSPSGFKNIQYF. The CDR3 coding sequence is TGCGCCAGCAGTCCGTCAGGGTTCAAAAACATTCAGTACTTC.